The entry below gives a single T cell receptor (beta chain) sequence along with its context. Its antigen is not identified. The data are from a study of cytomegalovirus exposure and HLA in healthy donors. Study observations and caveats: CMV serostatus stood as the only immune exposure information on hand. Most likely, a cluster of highly shared sequence variants arose as a sequencing artifact. A previous analysis found most TCR beta V segments productive roughly 90% or roughly 30% of the time.

V gave up 6 bases and J gave up 3 bases; unmatched junction bases: 14. The CDR3 totals 17 residues. Amplification used 60 Vbeta primers and 13 Jbeta primers. Only in-frame clones appear in the TCRdb table, and some are missing; sequencing was by immunoSEQ multiplex PCR. The sample has 90,000 to 120,000 clones, 70% to 80% seen once; the top ten hold 3.1%. This chain joins TRBV23-1 and TRBJ1-1; TRBD1 aligns across 9 bases. TRBV23-1 is known as an ORF, though its function is uncertain. This TCR came from a woman in her thirties or forties in good health and CMV-seronegative. Sequencing used PBMCs. The CDR3 region has the DNA TGCGCCAGCAGCCAGGGGACAGGGAGAATCTGTGACACTGAAGCTTTCTTT. It yields the protein CASSQGTGRICDTEAFF.